This T cell receptor beta chain was identified during a study of tumor-infiltrating lymphocytes in primary liver carcinoma. Study at large: In every tissue type, samples returned a similar yield of roughly 3.65 to 7.5 million productive TCRbeta reads.

From roughly 0.5 ug total RNA, TCR beta cDNA was generated with a primer in the constant region. Modified slightly, ARM-PCR produced TCR beta libraries over three nested multiplex PCR rounds. TCRdb reprocessed the multiplex PCR reads via MiXCR and lists one record per CDR3 protein. This table holds approximately 79,000 distinct CDR3 sequences, about 70% found once. Starting material for RNA and DNA co-extraction consisted of 20-30 mg of unsorted bulk tissue. This sequence was found in a middle-aged man with primary liver carcinoma and hepatitis B virus infection. What was sequenced was liver tumor tissue from sampling region 4. As for subset: tumor region T4, right-lateral pole.

The CDR3 here is CASSLTEEHENEQYF. The CDR3 nucleotides read TGTGCCAGCAGCTTAACGGAGGAGCATGAGAACGAGCAGTACTTC. The chain recombines TRBV11-2 with TRBJ2-7, with a weak D call TRBD2 (5 bases). Germline V CDR1 and CDR2: SGHAT, FQNNGV. This CDR3 is built from 15 residues. V was clipped by 2 bases and J by 5 bases, with 16 bases between them.